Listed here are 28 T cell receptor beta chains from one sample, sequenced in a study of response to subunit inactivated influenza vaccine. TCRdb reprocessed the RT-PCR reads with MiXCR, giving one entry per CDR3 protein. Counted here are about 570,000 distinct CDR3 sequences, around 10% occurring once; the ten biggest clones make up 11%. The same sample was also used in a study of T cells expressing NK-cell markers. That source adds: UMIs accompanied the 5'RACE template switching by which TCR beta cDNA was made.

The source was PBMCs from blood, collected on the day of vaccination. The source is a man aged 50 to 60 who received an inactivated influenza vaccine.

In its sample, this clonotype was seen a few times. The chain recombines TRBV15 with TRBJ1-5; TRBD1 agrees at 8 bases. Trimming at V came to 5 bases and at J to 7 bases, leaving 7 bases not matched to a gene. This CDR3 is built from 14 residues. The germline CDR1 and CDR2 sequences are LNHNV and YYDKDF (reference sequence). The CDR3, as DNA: TGTGCCACCAGCCGTGACAGGGGTCGGCAGCCCCAGCATTTT. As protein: CATSRDRGRQPQHF.

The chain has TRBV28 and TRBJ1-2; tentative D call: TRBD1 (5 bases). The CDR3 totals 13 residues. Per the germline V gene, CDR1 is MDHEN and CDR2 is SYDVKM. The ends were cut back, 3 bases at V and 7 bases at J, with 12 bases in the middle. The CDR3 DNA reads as TGTGCCAGCAGTTTGTCGGACATACTTGGCTACACCTTC. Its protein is CASSLSDILGYTF.

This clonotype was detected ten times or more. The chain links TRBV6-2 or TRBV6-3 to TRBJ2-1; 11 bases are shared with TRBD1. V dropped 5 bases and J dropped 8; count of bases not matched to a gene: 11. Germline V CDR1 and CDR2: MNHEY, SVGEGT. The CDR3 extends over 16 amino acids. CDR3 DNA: TGTGCCAGCAGTAGAGCTCGGACAGGGGGCACGGATGAGCAGTTCTTC. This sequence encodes CASSRARTGGTDEQFF.

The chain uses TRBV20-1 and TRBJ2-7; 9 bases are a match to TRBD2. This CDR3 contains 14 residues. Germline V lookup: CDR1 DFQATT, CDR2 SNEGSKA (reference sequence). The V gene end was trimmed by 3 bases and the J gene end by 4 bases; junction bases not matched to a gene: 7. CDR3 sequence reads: CSARARGGGYEQYF. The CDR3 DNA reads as TGCAGTGCTAGGGCGCGGGGGGGCGGGTACGAGCAGTACTTC.

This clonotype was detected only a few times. The DNA of the CDR3 is TGTGCCAGCAAAAGGACAGCGACTAGCACAGATACGCAGTATTTT. It is translated as CASKRTATSTDTQYF. This chain joins TRBV5-4 and TRBJ2-3; D is perhaps TRBD1 (6 bases). Trimming pared 6 bases from V and 0 bases from J, leaving 14 bases between. Germline CDR1 SGHNT, CDR2 YYREEE (reference sequence). The CDR3 spans 15 residues.

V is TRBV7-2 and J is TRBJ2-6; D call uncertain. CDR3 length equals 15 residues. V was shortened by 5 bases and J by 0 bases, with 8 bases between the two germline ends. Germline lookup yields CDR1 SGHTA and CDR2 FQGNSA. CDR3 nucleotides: TGTGCCAGCAGCCCTCAAATCTCTGGGGCCAACGTCCTGACTTTC. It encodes CASSPQISGANVLTF.

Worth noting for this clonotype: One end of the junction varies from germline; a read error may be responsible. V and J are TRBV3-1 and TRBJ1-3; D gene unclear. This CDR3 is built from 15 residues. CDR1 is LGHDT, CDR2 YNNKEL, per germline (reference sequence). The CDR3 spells CASRQDLVPGNTIYF. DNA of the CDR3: TGTGCCAGCAGACAAGATTTGGTGCCTGGAAACACCATATATTTT.

This CDR3 reads CASSLSGGNTGELFF. DNA of the CDR3: TGTGCCAGCAGCCTCTCCGGGGGAAACACCGGGGAGCTGTTTTTT. The chain is built from TRBV6-1 and TRBJ2-2; the D gene is possibly TRBD2 (6 bases). This CDR3 has 15 amino acids. V was trimmed by 6 bases and J by 2 bases, leaving 13 bases between them. From germline, CDR1 is MNHNS and CDR2 SASEGT.

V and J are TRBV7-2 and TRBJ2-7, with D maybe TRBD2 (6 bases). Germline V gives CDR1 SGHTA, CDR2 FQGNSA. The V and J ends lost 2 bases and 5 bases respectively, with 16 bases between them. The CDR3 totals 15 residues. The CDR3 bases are TGTGCCAGCAGCTTAATGCGGGGAACCGCTAACGAGCAGTACTTC. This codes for CASSLMRGTANEQYF. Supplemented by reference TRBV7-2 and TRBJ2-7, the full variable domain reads GAGVSQSPSNKVTEKGKDVELRCDPISGHTALYWYRQSLGQGLEFLIYFQGNSAPDKSGLPSDRFSAERTGGSVSTLTIQRTQQEDSAVYLCASSLMRGTANEQYFGPGTRLTVT.

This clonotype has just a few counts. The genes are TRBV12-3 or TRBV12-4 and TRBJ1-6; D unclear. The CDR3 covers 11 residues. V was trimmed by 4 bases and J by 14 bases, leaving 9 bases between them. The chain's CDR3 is CASSSGRSLHF. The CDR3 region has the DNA TGTGCCAGCAGTTCCGGTCGTTCCCTCCACTTT.

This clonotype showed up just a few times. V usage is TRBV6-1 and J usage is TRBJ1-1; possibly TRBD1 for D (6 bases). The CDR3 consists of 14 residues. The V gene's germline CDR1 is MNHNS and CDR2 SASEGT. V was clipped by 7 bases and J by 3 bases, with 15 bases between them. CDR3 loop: CASTKHRVDTEAFF. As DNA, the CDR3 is TGTGCCAGCACTAAACACAGGGTAGACACTGAAGCTTTCTTT.

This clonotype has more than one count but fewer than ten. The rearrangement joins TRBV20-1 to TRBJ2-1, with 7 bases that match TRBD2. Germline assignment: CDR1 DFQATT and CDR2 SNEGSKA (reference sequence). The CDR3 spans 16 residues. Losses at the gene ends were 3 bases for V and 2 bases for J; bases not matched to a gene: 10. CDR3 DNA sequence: TGCAGTGCTAGGGATATGGGACTAAACACCTACAATGAGCAGTTCTTC. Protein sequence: CSARDMGLNTYNEQFF.

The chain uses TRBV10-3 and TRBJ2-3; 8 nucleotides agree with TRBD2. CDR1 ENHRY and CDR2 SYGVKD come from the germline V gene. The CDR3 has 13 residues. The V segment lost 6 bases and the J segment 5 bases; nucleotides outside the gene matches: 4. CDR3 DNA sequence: TGTGCCATCAGAGCCGGGAGGGAAGATACGCAGTATTTT. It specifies CAIRAGREDTQYF.

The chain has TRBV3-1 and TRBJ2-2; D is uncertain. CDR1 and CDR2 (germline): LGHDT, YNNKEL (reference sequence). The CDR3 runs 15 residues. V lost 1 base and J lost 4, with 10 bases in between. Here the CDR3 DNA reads TGTGCCAGCAGCCAAGGGGTAGCCCGCACCGGGGAGCTGTTTTTT. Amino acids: CASSQGVARTGELFF.

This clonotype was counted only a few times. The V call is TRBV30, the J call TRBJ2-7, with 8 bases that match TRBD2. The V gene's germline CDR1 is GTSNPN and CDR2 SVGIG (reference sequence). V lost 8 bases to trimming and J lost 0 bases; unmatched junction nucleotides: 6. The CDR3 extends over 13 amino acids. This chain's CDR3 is CAGEREPSYEQYF. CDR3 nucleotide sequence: TGTGCCGGCGAGCGGGAGCCCTCCTACGAGCAGTACTTC.

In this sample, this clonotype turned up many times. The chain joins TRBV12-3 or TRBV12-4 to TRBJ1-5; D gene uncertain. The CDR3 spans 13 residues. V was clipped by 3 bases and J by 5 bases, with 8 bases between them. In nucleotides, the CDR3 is TGTGCCAGCAGTTTTAACCGGGATCAGCCCCAGCATTTT. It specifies CASSFNRDQPQHF.

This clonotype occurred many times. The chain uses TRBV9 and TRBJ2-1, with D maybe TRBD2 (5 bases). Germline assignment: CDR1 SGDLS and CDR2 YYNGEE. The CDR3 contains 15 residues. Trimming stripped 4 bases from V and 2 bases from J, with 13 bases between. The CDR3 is CASSPRRRPYNEQFF. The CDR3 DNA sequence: TGTGCCAGCAGCCCCCGACGGAGGCCCTACAATGAGCAGTTCTTC.

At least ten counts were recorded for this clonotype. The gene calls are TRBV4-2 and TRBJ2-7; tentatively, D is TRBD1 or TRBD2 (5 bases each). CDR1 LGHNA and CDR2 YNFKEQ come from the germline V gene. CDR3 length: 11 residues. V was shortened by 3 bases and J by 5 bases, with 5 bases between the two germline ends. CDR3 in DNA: TGTGCCAGCAGCCAGGGGGACGAGCAGTACTTC. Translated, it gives CASSQGDEQYF.

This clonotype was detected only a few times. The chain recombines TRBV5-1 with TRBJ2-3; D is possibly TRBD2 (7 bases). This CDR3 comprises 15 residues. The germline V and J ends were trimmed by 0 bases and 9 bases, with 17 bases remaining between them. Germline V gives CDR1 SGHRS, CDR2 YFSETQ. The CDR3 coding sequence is TGCGCCAGCAGCTTGGCCAACTTTGAGGGGGGGACGCAGTATTTT. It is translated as CASSLANFEGGTQYF.

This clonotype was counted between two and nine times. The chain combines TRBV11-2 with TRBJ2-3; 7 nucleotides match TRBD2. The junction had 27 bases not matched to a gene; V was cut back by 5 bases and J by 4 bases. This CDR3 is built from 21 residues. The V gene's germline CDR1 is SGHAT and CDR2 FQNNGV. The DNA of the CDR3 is TGTGCCAGCAGCCCCAGCCTGATGTTTCGAGGGAGGGCCGGGTTCCCAGATACGCAGTATTTT. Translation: CASSPSLMFRGRAGFPDTQYF.

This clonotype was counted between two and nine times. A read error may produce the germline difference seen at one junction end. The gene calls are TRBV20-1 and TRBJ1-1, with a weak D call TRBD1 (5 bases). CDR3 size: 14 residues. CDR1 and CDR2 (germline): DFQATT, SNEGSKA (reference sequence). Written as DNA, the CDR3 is TGCAGTGCAAGAGGGAGACAGAAGAACACTGAAGCTTTCTTT. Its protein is CSARGRQKNTEAFF.

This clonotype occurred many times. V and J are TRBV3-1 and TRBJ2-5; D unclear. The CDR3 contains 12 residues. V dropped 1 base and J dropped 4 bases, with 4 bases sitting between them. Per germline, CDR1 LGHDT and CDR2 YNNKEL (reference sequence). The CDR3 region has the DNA TGTGCCAGCAGCCAAGGAGCAGAGACCCAGTACTTC. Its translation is CASSQGAETQYF.

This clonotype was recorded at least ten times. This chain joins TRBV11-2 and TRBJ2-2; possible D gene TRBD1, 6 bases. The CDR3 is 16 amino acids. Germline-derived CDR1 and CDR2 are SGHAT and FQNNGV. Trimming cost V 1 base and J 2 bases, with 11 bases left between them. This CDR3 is CASSLGAGANTGELFF. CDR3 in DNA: TGTGCCAGCAGCTTAGGTGCAGGGGCCAACACCGGGGAGCTGTTTTTT.

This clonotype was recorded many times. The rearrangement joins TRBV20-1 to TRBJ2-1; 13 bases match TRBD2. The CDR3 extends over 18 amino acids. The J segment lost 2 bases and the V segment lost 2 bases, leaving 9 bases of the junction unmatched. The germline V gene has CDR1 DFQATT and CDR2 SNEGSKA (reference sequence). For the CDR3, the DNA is TGCAGTGCTAGACCACCCATTACTAGCGGGGGGGCCTACAATGAGCAGTTCTTC. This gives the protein CSARPPITSGGAYNEQFF.

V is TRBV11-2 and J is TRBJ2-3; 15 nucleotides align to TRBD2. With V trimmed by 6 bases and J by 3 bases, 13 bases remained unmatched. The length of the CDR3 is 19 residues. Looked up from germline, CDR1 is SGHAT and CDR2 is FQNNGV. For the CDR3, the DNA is TGTGCCAGCAGTCAAACCCCACCGGGACTAGCGGGAGGAACAGATACGCAGTATTTT. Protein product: CASSQTPPGLAGGTDTQYF.

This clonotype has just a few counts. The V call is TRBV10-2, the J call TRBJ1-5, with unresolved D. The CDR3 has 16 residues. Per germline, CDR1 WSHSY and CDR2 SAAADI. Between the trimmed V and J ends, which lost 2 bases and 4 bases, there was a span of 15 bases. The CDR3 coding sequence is TGCGCCAGCAGTGAGCGATCAGGAAGCCATAATCAGCCCCAGCATTTT. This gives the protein CASSERSGSHNQPQHF.

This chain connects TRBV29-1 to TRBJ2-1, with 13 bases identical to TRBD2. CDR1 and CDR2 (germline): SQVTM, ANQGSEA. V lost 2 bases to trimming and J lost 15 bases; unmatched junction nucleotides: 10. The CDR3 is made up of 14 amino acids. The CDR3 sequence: CSVEHELAGGLLFF. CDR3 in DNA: TGCAGCGTTGAACACGAACTAGCGGGAGGGCTGCTGTTCTTC.

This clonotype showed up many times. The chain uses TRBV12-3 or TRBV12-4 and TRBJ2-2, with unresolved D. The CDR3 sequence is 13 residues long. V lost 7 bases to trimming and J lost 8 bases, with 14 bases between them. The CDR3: CASTLGEGGELFF. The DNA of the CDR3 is TGTGCCAGCACCTTGGGCGAAGGGGGGGAGCTGTTTTTT.